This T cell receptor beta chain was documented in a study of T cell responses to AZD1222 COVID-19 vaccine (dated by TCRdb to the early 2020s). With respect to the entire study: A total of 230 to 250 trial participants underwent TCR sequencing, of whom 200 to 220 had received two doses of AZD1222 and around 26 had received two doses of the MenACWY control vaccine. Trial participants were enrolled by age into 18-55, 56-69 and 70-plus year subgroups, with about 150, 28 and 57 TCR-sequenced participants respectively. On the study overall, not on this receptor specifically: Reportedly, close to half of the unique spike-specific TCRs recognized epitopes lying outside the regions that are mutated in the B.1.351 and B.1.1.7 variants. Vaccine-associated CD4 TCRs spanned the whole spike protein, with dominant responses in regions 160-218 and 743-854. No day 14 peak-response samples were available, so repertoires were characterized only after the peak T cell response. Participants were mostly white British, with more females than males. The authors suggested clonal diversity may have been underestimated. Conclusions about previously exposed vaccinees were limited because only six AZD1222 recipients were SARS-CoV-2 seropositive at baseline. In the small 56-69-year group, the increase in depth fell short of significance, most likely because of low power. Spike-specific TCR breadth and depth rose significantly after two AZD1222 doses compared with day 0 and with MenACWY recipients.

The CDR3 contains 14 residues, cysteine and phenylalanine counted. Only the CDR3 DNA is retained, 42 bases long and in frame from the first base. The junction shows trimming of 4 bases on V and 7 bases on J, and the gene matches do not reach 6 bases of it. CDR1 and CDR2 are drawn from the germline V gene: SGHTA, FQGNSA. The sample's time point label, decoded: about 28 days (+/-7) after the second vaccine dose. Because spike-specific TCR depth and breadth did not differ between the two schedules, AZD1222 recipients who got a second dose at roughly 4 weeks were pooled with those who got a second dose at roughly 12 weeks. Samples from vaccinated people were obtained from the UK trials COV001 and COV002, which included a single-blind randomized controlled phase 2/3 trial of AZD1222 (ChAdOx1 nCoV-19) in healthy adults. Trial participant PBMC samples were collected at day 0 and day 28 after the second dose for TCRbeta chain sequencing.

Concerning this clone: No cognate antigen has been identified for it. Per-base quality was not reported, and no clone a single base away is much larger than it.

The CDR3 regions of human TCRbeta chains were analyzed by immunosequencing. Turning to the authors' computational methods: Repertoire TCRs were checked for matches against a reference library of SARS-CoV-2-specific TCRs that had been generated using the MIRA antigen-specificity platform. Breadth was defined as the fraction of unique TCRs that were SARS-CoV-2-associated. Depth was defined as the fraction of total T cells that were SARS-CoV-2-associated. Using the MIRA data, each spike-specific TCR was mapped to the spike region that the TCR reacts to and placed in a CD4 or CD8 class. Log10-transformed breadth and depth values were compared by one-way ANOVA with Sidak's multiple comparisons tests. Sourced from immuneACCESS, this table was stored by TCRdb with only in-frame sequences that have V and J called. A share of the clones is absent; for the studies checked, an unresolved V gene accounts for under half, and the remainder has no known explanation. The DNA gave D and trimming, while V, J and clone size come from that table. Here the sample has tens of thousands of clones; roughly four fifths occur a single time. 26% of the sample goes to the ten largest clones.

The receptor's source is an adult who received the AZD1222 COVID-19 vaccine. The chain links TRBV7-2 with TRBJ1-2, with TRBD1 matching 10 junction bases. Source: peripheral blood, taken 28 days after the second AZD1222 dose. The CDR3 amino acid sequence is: CASSSAGTGVGYTF. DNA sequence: TGTGCCAGCAGCTCGGCCGGGACAGGGGTTGGCTACACCTTC.